This T cell receptor (beta chain) was captured by sequencing in a study of shared clonotypes between healthy human individuals. The study's findings and limits: Several donors held about 5.1% of naive CD4 clonotypes in common.

Worth noting for this clone: Its cognate antigen is unknown.

Germline V lookup: CDR1 SGHDN, CDR2 FVKESK. Unmatched junction bases numbered 5, after V lost 2 bases and J lost 2 bases. The CDR3 sequence is 16 residues long. CD45RO-negative, CCR7-selected cells formed the naive CD8 fraction, which excluded terminally differentiated effector memory CD45RA+ cells. For each subset, genomic DNA was distributed in equal portions over several immunoSEQ plates. TCRdb's table, derived via immunoSEQ multiplex PCR, lists solely in-frame clones and lacks some. This sample has about 2.2 million clones, with around 93% found just once. The origin of this receptor is a man between 18 and 29 years old in good health. Some clones in this sample may be carry-over from other donors' samples. The gene calls are TRBV14 and TRBJ2-1; 8 nucleotides line up with TRBD1. Sequencing was done on a sample of naive CD8+ T cells from PBMCs. The CDR3 loop is CASSQPGQGAYNEQFF. CDR3 in DNA: TGTGCCAGCAGCCAACCCGGACAGGGTGCCTACAATGAGCAGTTCTTC.